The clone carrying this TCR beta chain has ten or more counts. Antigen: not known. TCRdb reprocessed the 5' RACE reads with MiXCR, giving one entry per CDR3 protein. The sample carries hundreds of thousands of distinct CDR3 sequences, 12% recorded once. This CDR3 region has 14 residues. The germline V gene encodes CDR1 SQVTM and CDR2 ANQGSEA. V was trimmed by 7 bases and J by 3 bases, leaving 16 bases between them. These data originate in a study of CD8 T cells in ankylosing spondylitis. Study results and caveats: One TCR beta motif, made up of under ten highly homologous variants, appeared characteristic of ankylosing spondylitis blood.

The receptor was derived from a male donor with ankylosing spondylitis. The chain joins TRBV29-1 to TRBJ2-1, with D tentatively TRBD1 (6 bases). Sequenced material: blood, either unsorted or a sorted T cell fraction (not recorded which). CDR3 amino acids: CSAVSGELYNEQFF. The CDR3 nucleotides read TGCAGCGCTGTATCAGGGGAGCTCTACAATGAGCAGTTCTTC.